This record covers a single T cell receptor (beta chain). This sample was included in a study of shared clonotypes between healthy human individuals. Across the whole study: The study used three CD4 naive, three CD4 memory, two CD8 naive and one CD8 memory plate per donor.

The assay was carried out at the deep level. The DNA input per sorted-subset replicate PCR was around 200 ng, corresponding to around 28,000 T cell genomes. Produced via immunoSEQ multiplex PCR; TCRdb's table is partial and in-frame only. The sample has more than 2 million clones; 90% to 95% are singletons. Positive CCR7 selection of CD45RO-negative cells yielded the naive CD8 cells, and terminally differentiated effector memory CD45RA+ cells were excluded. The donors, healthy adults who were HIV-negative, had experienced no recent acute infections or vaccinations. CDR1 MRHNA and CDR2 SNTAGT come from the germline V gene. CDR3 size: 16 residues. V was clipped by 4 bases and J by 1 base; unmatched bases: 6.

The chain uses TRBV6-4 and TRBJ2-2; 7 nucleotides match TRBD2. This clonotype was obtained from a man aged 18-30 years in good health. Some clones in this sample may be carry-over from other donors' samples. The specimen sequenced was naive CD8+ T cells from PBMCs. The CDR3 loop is CASSGERDGNTGELFF. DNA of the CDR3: TGTGCCAGCAGTGGAGAGCGGGACGGGAACACCGGGGAGCTGTTTTTT.